The rows below give T cell receptor beta chains drawn from one sample of a study of cytomegalovirus exposure and HLA in healthy donors. The assay was immunoSEQ multiplex PCR, and TCRdb's table has in-frame clones only and misses some. The table includes about 78,000 clones, about four fifths detected once. What was sequenced was PBMCs. Receptors originate from a man aged 50 or older in good health and CMV-seropositive. The CDR3 runs from the conserved cysteine through the conserved F or W. The D gene is left open where the match is weak. Only part of the rows carry a size: once, few, many, or a class if the clone is expanded.

TRBV6-5	.	TRBJ1-5	TRBD1	CASSPRQGYQPQHF	TGTGCCAGCAGCCCAAGACAGGGCTATCAGCCCCAGCATTTT
TRBV6-6	few	TRBJ2-5	.	CASSYEETQYF	TGTGCCAGCAGTTACGAGGAGACCCAGTACTTC
TRBV10-3	.	TRBJ2-1	.	CAISEGTYNEQFF	TGTGCCATCAGTGAGGGGACTTACAATGAGCAGTTCTTC
TRBV11-2	.	TRBJ2-7	.	CASSSAYEQYF	TGTGCCAGCAGCTCGGCCTACGAGCAGTACTTC
TRBV9	.	TRBJ2-3	.	CASATGAGPFTDTQYF	TGTGCCAGCGCCACGGGAGCAGGACCCTTCACAGATACGCAGTACTTT
TRBV7-6	few	TRBJ2-1	TRBD1	CASSSEGTAPNEQFF	TGTGCCAGCAGCTCCGAGGGGACAGCACCCAATGAGCAGTTCTTC
TRBV19	.	TRBJ2-3	.	CASSITAGSFTDTQYF	TGTGCCAGTAGTATTACGGCGGGATCCTTCACAGATACGCAGTATTTT
TRBV30	.	TRBJ1-2	.	CAWSRGGSGYTF	TGTGCCTGGAGTCGGGGTGGGAGTGGCTACACCTTC
TRBV5-6	once	TRBJ1-4	.	CASSLLPYEKLFF	TGTGCCAGCAGCTTGCTTCCCTATGAAAAACTGTTTTTT
TRBV4-2	.	TRBJ2-1	TRBD2	CASSQGAGGPYEQFF	TGTGCCAGCAGCCAAGGAGCGGGAGGGCCTTATGAGCAGTTCTTC
TRBV7-6	.	TRBJ2-7	TRBD2	CASSLGTSGSYEQYF	TGTGCCAGCAGCTTAGGGACTAGCGGGAGCTACGAGCAGTACTTC
TRBV9	.	TRBJ2-5	TRBD2	CASSVQTSGRSETQYF	TGTGCCAGCAGCGTACAGACTAGCGGGAGATCGGAGACCCAGTACTTC
TRBV7-6	.	TRBJ1-6	.	CASSSRVRSYNSPLHF	TGTGCCAGCAGCTCGAGAGTCCGCTCCTATAATTCACCCCTCCACTTT
TRBV18	.	TRBJ1-1	.	CASSRQNTEAFF	TGTGCCAGCTCACGGCAGAACACTGAAGCTTTCTTT
TRBV5-4	.	TRBJ1-3	TRBD1	CASSLGTGGGNTIYF	TGTGCCAGCAGCTTGGGGACAGGGGGTGGAAACACCATATATTTT
TRBV27	few	TRBJ2-5	.	CASSLVQETQYF	TGTGCCAGCAGTTTAGTACAAGAGACCCAGTACTTC
TRBV2	.	TRBJ2-7	TRBD1	CASREGAVTYEQYF	TGTGCCAGCCGCGAGGGGGCAGTAACCTACGAGCAGTACTTC
TRBV10-3	.	TRBJ2-3	TRBD2	CAISELPSGASTDTQYF	TGTGCCATCAGTGAGTTACCTAGCGGGGCTAGCACAGATACGCAGTATTTT
TRBV5-4	.	TRBJ2-7	TRBD1	CASSPRRGQGDHEQYF	TGTGCCAGCAGCCCTCGTAGGGGACAGGGGGACCACGAGCAGTACTTC
TRBV7-2	.	TRBJ1-1	.	CASSFSQAEAFF	TGTGCCAGCAGCTTTAGCCAAGCTGAAGCTTTCTTT
TRBV18	once	TRBJ2-5	TRBD2	CASSPGGNQETQYF	TGTGCCAGCTCACCGGGGGGGAACCAAGAGACCCAGTACTTC
TRBV30	.	TRBJ1-5	.	CAWTLGDYSNQPQHF	TGTGCCTGGACCCTAGGGGATTATAGCAATCAGCCCCAGCATTTT
TRBV5-4	.	TRBJ1-4	.	CASSLNGGEKLFF	TGTGCCAGCAGCTTAAACGGGGGTGAAAAACTGTTTTTT
TRBV6-5	.	TRBJ2-6	.	CASRAELSGANGLTF	TGTGCCAGCAGGGCAGAACTCTCTGGGGCCAACGGCCTGACTTTC
TRBV5-8	.	TRBJ2-1	TRBD1	CASSLRGTGAYEQFF	TGTGCCAGCAGCTTGAGGGGGACAGGGGCGTACGAGCAGTTCTTC
TRBV7-2	.	TRBJ2-7	.	CASSLGGQQYF	TGTGCCAGCAGCTTAGGGGGCCAGCAGTACTTC
TRBV4-2	.	TRBJ2-3	TRBD2	CASSQVIAGGRDTQYF	TGTGCCAGCAGCCAAGTTATCGCGGGAGGCAGAGATACGCAGTATTTT
TRBV7-9	.	TRBJ2-7	.	CASSLVPGDEQYF	TGTGCCAGCAGCTTAGTCCCGGGGGACGAGCAGTACTTC
TRBV5-6	.	TRBJ2-1	.	CASSYDSSYNEQFF	TGTGCCAGCAGCTATGACAGTTCCTACAATGAGCAGTTCTTC
TRBV18	.	TRBJ1-1	.	CASSPGGDTEAFF	TGTGCCAGCTCACCAGGGGGGGACACTGAAGCTTTCTTT
TRBV10-3	.	TRBJ2-5	TRBD1	CAISGAGTGDTETQYF	TGTGCCATCAGTGGCGCGGGGACAGGGGATACAGAGACCCAGTACTTC
TRBV4-2	.	TRBJ2-1	TRBD2	CASSQPTSGRDNEQFF	TGTGCCAGCAGCCAACCTACTAGCGGGAGGGACAATGAGCAGTTCTTC
TRBV7-9	.	TRBJ1-4	.	CSSSWRTVATNEKLFF	TGTTCCAGCAGCTGGCGGACAGTTGCAACTAATGAAAAACTGTTTTTT
TRBV10-3	.	TRBJ1-4	TRBD1	CAISGVWGRGHEKLFF	TGTGCCATCAGTGGGGTCTGGGGCAGGGGGCACGAAAAACTGTTTTTT
TRBV6-1	.	TRBJ2-7	TRBD1	CASRLGTGALYEQYF	TGTGCCAGCAGACTAGGGACAGGGGCCCTCTACGAGCAGTACTTC
TRBV4-2	.	TRBJ1-3	TRBD1	CASSQGVGRGFGNTIYF	TGTGCCAGCAGCCAAGGGGTGGGCAGGGGGTTTGGAAACACCATATATTTT
TRBV6-1	.	TRBJ2-5	.	CASSEATNPETQYF	TGTGCCAGCAGTGAAGCGACTAACCCGGAGACCCAGTACTTC
TRBV5-6	.	TRBJ2-5	TRBD2	CASSFGGSVETQYF	TGTGCCAGCAGCTTTGGCGGGAGTGTGGAGACCCAGTACTTC
TRBV27	.	TRBJ2-3	TRBD1	CASSLWTGVGTDTQYF	TGTGCCAGCAGTTTATGGACAGGGGTTGGGACAGATACGCAGTATTTT
TRBV6-6	.	TRBJ2-5	.	CASSSQRTDTPTQYF	TGTGCCAGCAGTTCCCAGCGGACGGATACCCCGACCCAGTACTTC
TRBV19	.	TRBJ2-3	.	CASSIRLADTDTQYF	TGTGCCAGTAGTATCCGGTTAGCGGACACAGATACGCAGTATTTT
TRBV12-5	.	TRBJ2-1	TRBD2	CASGAGGERGNEQFF	TGTGCTAGTGGTGCCGGCGGCGAGCGGGGCAATGAGCAGTTCTTC
TRBV19	.	TRBJ1-3	TRBD1	CASRLNRGQVNTIYF	TGTGCCAGTAGACTAAACAGGGGGCAAGTGAACACCATATATTTT
TRBV21-1	once	TRBJ1-5	.	CAPRGAYNQPQHF	TGTGCCCCCCGTGGAGCCTACAATCAGCCCCAGCATTTT
TRBV29-1	.	TRBJ2-1	TRBD1	CSPRTGSEQFF	TGCAGCCCGCGGACAGGGAGTGAGCAGTTCTTC
TRBV18	.	TRBJ1-2	.	CASSPEDLWGGYGYTF	TGTGCCAGCTCACCAGAGGATCTCTGGGGGGGCTATGGCTACACCTTC
TRBV7-9	.	TRBJ2-5	.	CSSSPVGETQYF	TGTTCCAGCAGCCCGGTCGGAGAGACCCAGTACTTC
TRBV2	.	TRBJ1-3	.	CASSVLGPTAGNTIYF	TGTGCCAGCAGTGTCCTCGGTCCCACGGCTGGAAACACCATATATTTT
TRBV5-1	.	TRBJ2-5	TRBD2	CASSLSPSGRWETQYF	TGCGCCAGCAGCTTGTCTCCTAGCGGGCGATGGGAGACCCAGTACTTC
TRBV9	.	TRBJ2-5	TRBD1	CASSLPGRGRETQYF	TGTGCCAGCAGCCTCCCGGGCAGGGGGCGAGAGACCCAGTACTTC